Listed here are 9 T cell receptor beta chains from one sample, sequenced in a study of Graves' ophthalmopathy and Graves' hyperthyroidism (dated by TCRdb to 2016 to 2019). Sequencing was performed on an Illumina HiSeq 2000. For repertoire sequencing, TCR beta CDR3 regions were amplified from RNA transcripts. The first round of RT-PCR was done with HTBI primers and the Qiagen OneStep RT-PCR kit, and was followed by a second round of multiplex PCR, then size selection and purification. TCRdb took the public reads, trimmed them with fastp at Q25, ran MiXCR for clone calling and kept in-frame beta chains. Rows are combined by CDR3 protein, so each entry shows the most common genes and DNA. This sample holds 200,000 to 250,000 distinct CDR3 sequences; 20% to 25% were observed only once. The ten most abundant clones make up approximately 39% of the sample. Sequencing was carried out using peripheral blood. These receptors came from a woman between 50 and 59 years old with Graves' ophthalmopathy. Donor details come from another sample of the same person, matched by shared clones.

This chain joins TRBV5-1 and TRBJ2-6, with 7 bases aligning to TRBD1. This CDR3 is built from 16 residues. Germline V gene sequence: CDR1 SGHRS, CDR2 YFSETQ. V dropped 4 bases and J dropped 0; count of bases not matched to a gene: 4. As DNA, the CDR3 is TGCGCCAGCAGCAAGGGACAGAACTCTGGGGCCAACGTCCTGACTTTC. This translates into CASSKGQNSGANVLTF.

This clonotype was seen more than once but under ten times. The chain carries TRBV7-8 and TRBJ1-2, with TRBD1 as a possible D gene (6 bases). The germline gives CDR1 SGHVS, CDR2 FQNEAQ. CDR3 length equals 15 residues. V gave up 2 bases and J gave up 1 base, with 11 bases separating them. The CDR3 region has the DNA TGTGCCAGCAGCTTAAGACAGGAACTTAACTATGGCTACACCTTC. This codes for CASSLRQELNYGYTF.

This clonotype showed up just a few times. The chain has TRBV30 and TRBJ1-6; D not resolved. Germline V gene data show CDR1 as GTSNPN and CDR2 as SVGIG (reference sequence). Between the trimmed V and J ends, which lost 4 bases and 5 bases, there was a span of 3 bases. The CDR3 is 11 residues long. CDR3 protein: CAWNDNSPLHF. The CDR3 region has the DNA TGTGCCTGGAACGATAATTCACCCCTCCACTTT.

This clonotype was counted at least ten times. The chain uses TRBV10-3 and TRBJ2-7, with D unclear. Germline CDR1 ENHRY, CDR2 SYGVKD. V gave up 8 bases and J gave up 0 bases, with 11 bases separating them. CDR3 length: 13 residues. For the CDR3, the DNA is TGTGCCATCCTCCAACCTAGCTCCTACGAGCAGTACTTC. Residues: CAILQPSSYEQYF.

This clonotype has at least ten counts. The V call is TRBV12-3 or TRBV12-4, the J call TRBJ1-1, with D uncertain. The length of the CDR3 is 12 residues. Deletions cut 2 bases from V and 11 bases from J, with 12 bases between. The CDR3: CASSLTTVGAFF. In nucleotides, the CDR3 is TGTGCCAGCAGTTTAACGACCGTTGGGGCTTTCTTT.

The CDR3 region is CASSQDPGLAGGRKTQYF. The CDR3 region has the DNA TGTGCCAGCAGCCAAGATCCGGGACTAGCGGGAGGTCGGAAGACCCAGTACTTC. This chain joins TRBV3-1 and TRBJ2-5; 15 nucleotides line up with TRBD2. The CDR3 consists of 18 residues. Germline values: CDR1 LGHDT, CDR2 YNNKEL (reference sequence). V shed 0 bases and J 6 bases; nucleotides not matched to a gene: 8.

This clonotype occurred a few times. The chain uses TRBV30 and TRBJ2-6; D might be TRBD1 (6 bases). The CDR3 is made up of 16 amino acids. Deletions cut 8 bases from V and 0 bases from J, with 17 bases between. Per the germline V gene, CDR1 is GTSNPN and CDR2 is SVGIG (reference sequence). CDR3: CARLGARVSGANVLTF. The CDR3, as DNA: TGTGCCAGGCTGGGGGCTCGAGTCTCTGGGGCCAACGTCCTGACTTTC. Using reference TRBV30 and TRBJ2-6 for the parts outside the CDR3, the full variable domain is SQTIHQWPATLVQPVGSPLSLECTVEGTSNPNLYWYRQAAGRGLQLLFYSVGIGQISSEVPQNLSASRPQDRQFILSSKKLLLSDSGFYLCARLGARVSGANVLTFGAGSRLTVL.

This clonotype occurred many times. The chain carries TRBV18 and TRBJ1-5, with D possibly TRBD1 on 6 matching bases. V lost 5 bases to trimming and J lost 8 bases, with 19 bases between them. Germline V lookup: CDR1 KGHSH, CDR2 LQKENI. This CDR3 has 15 amino acids. The CDR3, as DNA: TGTGCCAGCTCAAATCGGGGGGGGCGCGCGGAGCCCCAGCATTTT. This codes for CASSNRGGRAEPQHF.

At least ten counts were recorded for this clonotype. The chain recombines TRBV30 with TRBJ1-6; D is possibly TRBD1 (5 bases). V dropped 5 bases and J dropped 7 bases, with 9 bases sitting between them. Germline assignment: CDR1 GTSNPN and CDR2 SVGIG (reference sequence). The CDR3 spans 12 residues. Here the CDR3 DNA reads TGTGCCTGGGACAGATCCAATTCACCCCTCCACTTT. This codes for CAWDRSNSPLHF.